The sequence of this T cell receptor (beta chain) was determined in a study of blood T cell repertoires in COVID-19. Study-wide background: The cDNA or gDNA used as material had been derived from T cells, B-cell-depleted T cells, or PBMCs.

Profiling relied on immunoSEQ multiplex PCR, and the TCRdb table lists in-frame clones only, not all of them. The sample lists around 92,000 clones; approximately 79% were seen once. CDR3 size: 15 residues. Germline trimming cut 3 bases from V and 7 bases from J; bases unmatched to any gene: 9. The V gene's germline CDR1 is KGHSH and CDR2 LQKENI. The source is a man between 65 and 85 years old with COVID-19, enrolled during active disease. The genes are TRBV18 and TRBJ2-1, with TRBD2 identical over 7 bases. Sequencing was performed on peripheral blood. DNA for the CDR3: TGTGCCAGCTCACCTAGACGGGAGGTTGATAATGAGCAGTTCTTC. It encodes CASSPRREVDNEQFF.